The 32 T cell receptor beta chains listed next were all sequenced from one sample in a study of blood T cell repertoires in COVID-19. TCRdb's table, derived via immunoSEQ multiplex PCR, lists solely in-frame clones and lacks some. The sample carries around 190,000 clones, roughly 88% recorded once. Sample: PBMCs or T cells enriched from blood (not recorded which). These receptors were obtained from a woman younger than 35 who had recovered from COVID-19.

The chain links TRBV14 to TRBJ2-7, with TRBD2 matching 10 bases. CDR1 and CDR2 (germline): SGHDN, FVKESK. This CDR3 region has 16 residues. Unmatched junction bases numbered 6, after V lost 4 bases and J lost 0 bases. CDR3 sequence: CASSLRLAGGSYEQYF. CDR3 DNA: TGTGCCAGCAGCCTACGACTAGCGGGCGGCTCCTACGAGCAGTACTTC.

The chain joins TRBV27 to TRBJ1-6; D not certain. Germline values: CDR1 MNHEY, CDR2 SMNVEV (reference sequence). The CDR3 spans 16 residues. V dropped 6 bases and J dropped 0 bases, with 12 bases sitting between them. The CDR3 sequence: CASSIRSDSYNSPLHF. DNA of the CDR3: TGTGCCAGCAGCATCAGAAGTGACTCCTATAATTCACCCCTCCACTTT.

The rearrangement joins TRBV2 to TRBJ2-1; D possibly corresponds to TRBD1 (6 bases). Germline assignment: CDR1 SNHLY and CDR2 FYNNEI. V gave up 8 bases and J gave up 9 bases, with 14 bases separating them. The CDR3 spans 12 residues. The CDR3 DNA follows: TGTGCCAGCTCGACAGGCCTCACTGAGCAGTTCTTC. Protein product: CASSTGLTEQFF.

This chain uses TRBV15 with TRBJ1-4; no reliable D call. V was shortened by 5 bases and J by 5 bases, with 18 bases between the two germline ends. The V gene's germline CDR1 is LNHNV and CDR2 YYDKDF (reference sequence). The CDR3 spans 16 residues. CDR3 sequence reads: CATSLTAVLYNEKLFF. In DNA, the CDR3 is TGTGCCACCAGCTTGACTGCCGTTCTTTACAATGAAAAACTGTTTTTT.

This chain joins TRBV5-1 and TRBJ2-1; 14 nucleotides match TRBD2. V lost 4 bases, J lost 8 bases, and 5 bases stayed unmatched. CDR1 is SGHRS and CDR2 is YFSETQ in the germline V gene. CDR3 length equals 15 residues. The CDR3 loop is CASSPGLAGDDEQFF. The CDR3 coding sequence is TGCGCCAGCAGCCCGGGACTAGCGGGAGACGATGAGCAGTTCTTC.

V gene TRBV5-1 combines with J gene TRBJ2-7; possible D gene TRBD1, 6 bases. The CDR3 is 16 residues long. V dropped 4 bases and J dropped 3 bases, with 20 bases sitting between them. Germline CDR1 SGHRS, CDR2 YFSETQ. CDR3 protein: CASSTGRGFSFYEQYF. The CDR3 coding sequence is TGCGCCAGCAGCACAGGAAGGGGGTTTTCTTTCTACGAGCAGTACTTC.

The chain employs TRBV28 and TRBJ1-5; a weak D match, TRBD1 (5 bases). V was trimmed by 5 bases and J by 1 base, leaving 12 bases between them. The germline V gene encodes CDR1 MDHEN and CDR2 SYDVKM. This CDR3 is built from 15 residues. This CDR3 reads CASSLTGDSNQPQHF. The CDR3 nucleotides read TGTGCCAGCAGTCTCACAGGTGACAGCAATCAGCCCCAGCATTTT.

The V call is TRBV5-1, the J call TRBJ2-1; 9 nucleotides line up with TRBD1. The CDR3 is 15 amino acids. Germline CDR1 SGHRS, CDR2 YFSETQ. V shed 4 bases, J shed 6 bases, and the junction held 8 bases outside the gene matches. CDR3 sequence (DNA): TGCGCCAGCAGCCAGCGGACAGGGGATCGCAATGAGCAGTTCTTC. Protein sequence: CASSQRTGDRNEQFF.

The rearrangement uses TRBV29-1 and TRBJ1-2; D gene ambiguous. Germline lookup yields CDR1 SQVTM and CDR2 ANQGSEA. V was trimmed by 7 bases and J by 0 bases, leaving 12 bases between them. This CDR3 has 13 residues. The CDR3 spells CSALHGANYGYTF. The CDR3 bases are TGCAGCGCTCTACACGGGGCTAACTATGGCTACACCTTC.

This chain uses TRBV4-3 with TRBJ2-3; 7 bases are shared with TRBD2. The CDR3 extends over 14 amino acids. The V gene's germline CDR1 is LGHNA and CDR2 YSLEER. V lost 0 bases, J lost 11 bases, and 8 bases stayed unmatched. CDR3: CASSQDARSGEQYF. CDR3 coding DNA: TGCGCCAGCAGCCAAGATGCTCGGAGCGGGGAGCAGTATTTT.

This chain connects TRBV7-2 to TRBJ1-2, with D uncertain. Germline values: CDR1 SGHTA, CDR2 FQGNSA. The CDR3 contains 15 residues. V was clipped by 6 bases and J by 2 bases, with 16 bases between them. CDR3 bases: TGTGCCAGCAGTCCAGCGGCCCGCAACAACTATGGCTACACCTTC. Its protein is CASSPAARNNYGYTF.

This clone was picked up one time. The V call is TRBV5-6, the J call TRBJ2-7; maybe TRBD1 (6 bases). The V end was cut by 4 bases, the J end by 3 bases, with 11 bases between. Germline V gene data show CDR1 as SGHDT and CDR2 as YYEEEE. The CDR3 spans 13 residues. The CDR3 sequence: CASSPDRNYEQYF. As DNA, the CDR3 is TGTGCCAGCAGCCCGGACAGAAACTACGAGCAGTACTTC.

The chain links TRBV5-6 to TRBJ2-5; the D gene is possibly TRBD1 (6 bases). The CDR3 is 16 amino acids. The germline CDR1 and CDR2 sequences are SGHDT and YYEEEE. Trimming took off 4 bases at V and 4 bases at J, with 20 bases between the two ends. CDR3 bases: TGTGCCAGCAGCGCCAAACAGGGCTTTATGGTAGAGACCCAGTACTTC. Translated: CASSAKQGFMVETQYF.

The genes are TRBV7-2 and TRBJ2-5; D might be TRBD2 (5 bases). Trimming cost V 2 bases and J 5 bases, with 12 bases left between them. The CDR3 totals 14 residues. Germline V gene sequence: CDR1 SGHTA, CDR2 FQGNSA. CDR3 DNA: TGTGCCAGCAGCTTAAATTTCGGGGATGAGACCCAGTACTTC. Translated: CASSLNFGDETQYF. The full variable domain, with the rest looked up from reference TRBV7-2 and TRBJ2-5, is GAGVSQSPSNKVTEKGKDVELRCDPISGHTALYWYRQSLGQGLEFLIYFQGNSAPDKSGLPSDRFSAERTGGSVSTLTIQRTQQEDSAVYLCASSLNFGDETQYFGPGTRLLVL.

The CDR3 coding sequence is TGTGCCGGGGGACAGGGGGACAACTATGGCTACACCTTC. It is translated as CAGGQGDNYGYTF. V usage is TRBV27 and J usage is TRBJ1-2; 11 nucleotides agree with TRBD1. The CDR3 is 13 residues long. The V and J ends lost 11 bases and 2 bases, in that order; junction bases with no gene match: 4. Germline V gene sequence: CDR1 MNHEY, CDR2 SMNVEV (reference sequence).

This chain links TRBV2 with TRBJ1-4; D unclear. Germline-derived CDR1 and CDR2 are SNHLY and FYNNEI. V lost 5 bases to trimming and J lost 0 bases, with 7 bases between them. This CDR3 is built from 14 residues. CDR3 amino acids: CASSRQATNEKLFF. The CDR3 bases are TGTGCCAGCAGTCGACAAGCAACTAATGAAAAACTGTTTTTT.

This clone was recorded only once. The V and J genes are TRBV28 and TRBJ1-1; 7 nucleotides match TRBD1. Germline V gene lookup returns CDR1 MDHEN and CDR2 SYDVKM. The junction had 2 bases not matched to a gene; V was cut back by 6 bases and J by 1 base. The CDR3 has 13 residues. CDR3 coding DNA: TGTGCCAGCAGCCAGGGGGGGAACACTGAAGCTTTCTTT. Protein sequence: CASSQGGNTEAFF.

V is TRBV19 and J is TRBJ1-1, with 9 nucleotides matching TRBD1. CDR3 length: 15 residues. Germline V CDR1 and CDR2: LNHDA, SQIVND (reference sequence). After removal of 5 bases from V and 3 bases from J, the junction contained 7 bases not matched to a gene. The CDR3 coding sequence is TGTGCCAGTAGTGGCCGGGACAGGGTCTACACTGAAGCTTTCTTT. Protein sequence: CASSGRDRVYTEAFF.

The rearrangement uses TRBV5-1 and TRBJ1-5, with D perhaps matching TRBD1 (5 bases). The CDR3 runs to 13 residues. Germline V gene data show CDR1 as SGHRS and CDR2 as YFSETQ. The V gene lost 3 bases and the J gene lost 5 bases, with 9 bases spanning the gap. Here the CDR3 reads CASSSQGDQPQHF. In nucleotides, the CDR3 is TGCGCCAGCAGCTCCCAGGGTGATCAGCCCCAGCATTTT.

This clone was observed many times. The rearrangement links TRBV5-1 to TRBJ2-3, with a possible D match to TRBD2 (6 bases). The CDR3 length is 14 residues. The germline CDR1 and CDR2 sequences are SGHRS and YFSETQ. The ends were cut back, 3 bases at V and 6 bases at J, with 14 bases in the middle. CDR3 sequence: CASSSEGREDTQYF. CDR3 in DNA: TGCGCCAGCAGCTCGGAGGGCCGAGAGGATACGCAGTATTTT.

This chain connects TRBV20-1 to TRBJ2-1; 7 bases are shared with TRBD2. The CDR3 has 14 amino acids. The V gene end was trimmed by 3 bases and the J gene end by 6 bases; junction bases not matched to a gene: 8. CDR1 is DFQATT and CDR2 is SNEGSKA in the germline V gene (reference sequence). The CDR3 loop reads CSASRGRVSNEQFF. The CDR3 region has the DNA TGCAGTGCTAGTAGAGGGAGGGTCTCCAATGAGCAGTTCTTC.

The chain carries TRBV13 and TRBJ2-1, with D perhaps matching TRBD1 (6 bases). The ends were cut back, 5 bases at V and 2 bases at J, with 10 bases in the middle. From germline, CDR1 is PRHDT and CDR2 FYEKMQ (reference sequence). The CDR3 totals 14 residues. Here the CDR3 DNA reads TGTGCCAGCAGCAGACAGGCCACCTACAATGAGCAGTTCTTC. Its translation: CASSRQATYNEQFF.

This sequence joins TRBV6-5 and TRBJ1-2; 7 nucleotides match TRBD1. V lost 2 bases, J lost 4 bases, and 4 bases stayed unmatched. The CDR3 runs 14 residues. The germline CDR1 and CDR2 sequences are MNHEY and SVGAGI. In DNA form, the CDR3 reads TGTGCCAGCAGTTACAGGGGGCGCGGCTATGGCTACACCTTC. Residues: CASSYRGRGYGYTF.

The chain has TRBV12-3 or TRBV12-4 and TRBJ1-2; 8 nucleotides agree with TRBD1. J lost 8 bases, V lost 1 base, and 3 bases had no gene match. The CDR3 contains 13 residues. CDR3 nucleotide sequence: TGTGCCAGCAGTTTAGGTCAGGGGGCCGGCTACACCTTC. Translated, it gives CASSLGQGAGYTF.

The chain joins TRBV7-6 to TRBJ2-1; D gene ambiguous. The CDR3 is 13 residues long. Germline V gene lookup returns CDR1 SGHVS and CDR2 FNYEAQ. V lost 4 bases to trimming and J lost 9 bases, with 13 bases between them. The CDR3 loop is CASSSTWASEQFF. The CDR3 nucleotides are TGTGCCAGCAGCTCCACTTGGGCGAGTGAGCAGTTCTTC. The full variable domain, in which reference TRBV7-6 and TRBJ2-1 provide the parts outside the CDR3, is GAGVSQSPRYKVTKRGQDVALRCDPISGHVSLYWYRQALGQGPEFLTYFNYEAQQDKSGLPNDRFSAERPEGSISTLTIQRTEQRDSAMYRCASSSTWASEQFFGPGTRLTVL.

The rearrangement links TRBV11-3 to TRBJ2-1; 8 positions match TRBD2. Germline V gene data show CDR1 as SGHNT and CDR2 as YENEEA. Trimming took 1 base from V and 4 from J; bases not matched to a gene: 6. The CDR3 sequence is 16 residues long. The CDR3 coding sequence is TGTGCCAGCAGCTTAGGCTCGGGGGGGCCGTACAATGAGCAGTTCTTC. Translating gives CASSLGSGGPYNEQFF. The full variable domain, its missing parts supplied by reference TRBV11-3 and TRBJ2-1, is EAGVVQSPRYKIIEKKQPVAFWCNPISGHNTLYWYLQNLGQGPELLIRYENEEAVDDSQLPKDRFSAERLKGVDSTLKIQPAELGDSAVYLCASSLGSGGPYNEQFFGPGTRLTVL.

The chain links TRBV27 to TRBJ1-5; 9 nucleotides align to TRBD1. The V gene end was trimmed by 1 base and the J gene end by 4 bases; junction bases not matched to a gene: 5. This CDR3 comprises 16 residues. From germline, CDR1 is MNHEY and CDR2 SMNVEV (reference sequence). The chain's CDR3 is CASSLWGQGGNQPQHF. The DNA for the CDR3 is TGTGCCAGCAGTTTATGGGGACAGGGTGGAAATCAGCCCCAGCATTTT.

This chain links TRBV2 with TRBJ2-5; 10 nucleotides line up with TRBD2. V gave up 0 bases and J gave up 10 bases; unmatched junction bases: 17. This CDR3 has 18 residues. Germline V lookup: CDR1 SNHLY, CDR2 FYNNEI. CDR3 sequence (DNA): TGTGCCAGCAGTGAAGCGCTCATGGTAGCTAGCGGGGGCCGGGGCCAGTACTTC. Translation: CASSEALMVASGGRGQYF.

J is TRBJ1-5 and V is TRBV30; 8 nucleotides agree with TRBD1. Germline V gives CDR1 GTSNPN, CDR2 SVGIG (reference sequence). The CDR3 length is 13 residues. The V segment lost 5 bases and the J segment 2 bases; nucleotides outside the gene matches: 2. The CDR3 protein is CAWAQGGNQPQHF. The CDR3, as DNA: TGTGCCTGGGCACAGGGGGGCAATCAGCCCCAGCATTTT.

This chain connects TRBV28 to TRBJ1-1, with TRBD1 matching 9 bases. Losses at the gene ends were 5 bases for V and 1 base for J; bases not matched to a gene: 8. The germline gives CDR1 MDHEN, CDR2 SYDVKM. The CDR3 spans 16 residues. The CDR3 bases are TGTGCCAGCAGTCATTATGGGGGACAGGGGAACACTGAAGCTTTCTTT. Translating gives CASSHYGGQGNTEAFF.

The chain couples TRBV5-1 to TRBJ2-1, with 7 bases matching TRBD2. The CDR3 has 18 amino acids. V lost 0 bases, J lost 8 bases, and 17 bases stayed unmatched. The germline V gene has CDR1 SGHRS and CDR2 YFSETQ. This chain's CDR3 is CASSLELASLTGGHEQFF. CDR3 coding DNA: TGCGCCAGCAGCTTGGAATTAGCTTCGTTGACGGGGGGACATGAGCAGTTCTTC.

V and J are TRBV11-2 and TRBJ1-6; unclear D gene. This CDR3 region has 15 residues. Per the germline V gene, CDR1 is SGHAT and CDR2 is FQNNGV. The ends were cut back, 5 bases at V and 5 bases at J, with 13 bases in the middle. CDR3 region: CASSPQVRDNSPLHF. CDR3 coding DNA: TGTGCCAGCAGCCCTCAAGTACGAGATAATTCACCCCTCCACTTT. The variable domain in full, completed from reference TRBV11-2 and TRBJ1-6, reads EAGVAQSPRYKIIEKRQSVAFWCNPISGHATLYWYQQILGQGPKLLIQFQNNGVVDDSQLPKDRFSAERLKGVDSTLKIQPAKLEDSAVYLCASSPQVRDNSPLHFGNGTRLTVT.